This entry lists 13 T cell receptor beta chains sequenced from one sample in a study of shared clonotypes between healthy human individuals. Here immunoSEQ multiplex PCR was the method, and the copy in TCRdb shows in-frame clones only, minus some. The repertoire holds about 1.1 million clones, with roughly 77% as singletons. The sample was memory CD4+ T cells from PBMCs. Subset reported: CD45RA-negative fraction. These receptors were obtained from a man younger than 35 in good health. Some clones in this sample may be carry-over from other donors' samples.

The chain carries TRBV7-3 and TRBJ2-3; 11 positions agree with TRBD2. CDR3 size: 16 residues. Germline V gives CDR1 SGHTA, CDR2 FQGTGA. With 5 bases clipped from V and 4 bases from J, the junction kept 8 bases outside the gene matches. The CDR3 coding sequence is TGTGCCAGCAGCCCGGGACTAGCGGAGGGGGCAGATACGCAGTATTTT. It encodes CASSPGLAEGADTQYF.

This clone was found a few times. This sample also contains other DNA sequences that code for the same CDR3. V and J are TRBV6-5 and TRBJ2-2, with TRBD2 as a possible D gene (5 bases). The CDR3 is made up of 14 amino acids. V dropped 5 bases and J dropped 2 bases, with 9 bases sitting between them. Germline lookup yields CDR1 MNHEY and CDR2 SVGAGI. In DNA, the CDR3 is TGTGCCAGCAGTCCTAGACTAAACACCGGGGAGCTGTTTTTT. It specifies CASSPRLNTGELFF.

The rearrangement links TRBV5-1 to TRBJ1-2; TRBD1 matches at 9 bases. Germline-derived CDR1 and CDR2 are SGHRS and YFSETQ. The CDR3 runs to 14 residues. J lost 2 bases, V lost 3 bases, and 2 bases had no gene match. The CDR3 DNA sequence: TGCGCCAGCAGCTGGACAGGGGAAAACTATGGCTACACCTTC. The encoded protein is CASSWTGENYGYTF.

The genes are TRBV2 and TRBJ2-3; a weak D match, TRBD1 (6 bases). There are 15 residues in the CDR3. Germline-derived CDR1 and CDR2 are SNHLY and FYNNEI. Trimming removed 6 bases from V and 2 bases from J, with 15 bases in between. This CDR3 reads CASRGAVPNTDTQYF. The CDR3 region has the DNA TGTGCCAGCAGGGGGGCGGTACCTAACACAGATACGCAGTATTTT.

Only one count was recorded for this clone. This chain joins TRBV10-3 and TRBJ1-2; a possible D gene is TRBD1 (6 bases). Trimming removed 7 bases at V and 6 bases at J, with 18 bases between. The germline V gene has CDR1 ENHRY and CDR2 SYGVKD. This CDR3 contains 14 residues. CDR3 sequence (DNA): TGTGCCATCAACGCCGGGGGGGGCCCAAATGGCTACACCTTC. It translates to CAINAGGGPNGYTF.

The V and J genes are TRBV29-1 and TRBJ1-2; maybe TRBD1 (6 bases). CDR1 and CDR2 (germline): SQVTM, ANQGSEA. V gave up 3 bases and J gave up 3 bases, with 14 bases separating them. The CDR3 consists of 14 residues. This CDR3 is CSVENLGQYYGYTF. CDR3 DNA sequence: TGCAGCGTTGAGAATCTTGGACAGTACTATGGCTACACCTTC.

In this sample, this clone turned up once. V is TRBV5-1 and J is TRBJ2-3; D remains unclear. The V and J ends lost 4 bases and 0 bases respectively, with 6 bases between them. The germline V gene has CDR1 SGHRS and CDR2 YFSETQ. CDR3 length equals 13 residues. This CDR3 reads CASSGPSTDTQYF. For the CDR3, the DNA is TGCGCCAGCAGCGGTCCTAGCACAGATACGCAGTATTTT.

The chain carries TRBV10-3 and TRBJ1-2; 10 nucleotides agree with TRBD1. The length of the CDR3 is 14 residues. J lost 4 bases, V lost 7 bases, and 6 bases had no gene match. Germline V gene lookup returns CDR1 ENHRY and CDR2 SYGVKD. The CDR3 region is CAINKDRGGYGYTF. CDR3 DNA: TGTGCCATCAACAAGGACAGGGGGGGCTATGGCTACACCTTC.

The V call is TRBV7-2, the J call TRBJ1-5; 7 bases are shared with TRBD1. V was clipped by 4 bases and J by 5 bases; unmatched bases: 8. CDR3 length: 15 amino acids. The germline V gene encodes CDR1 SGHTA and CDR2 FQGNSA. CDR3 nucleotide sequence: TGTGCCAGCAGCTCGAGAATAGGACAGGATCAGCCCCAGCATTTT. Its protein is CASSSRIGQDQPQHF.

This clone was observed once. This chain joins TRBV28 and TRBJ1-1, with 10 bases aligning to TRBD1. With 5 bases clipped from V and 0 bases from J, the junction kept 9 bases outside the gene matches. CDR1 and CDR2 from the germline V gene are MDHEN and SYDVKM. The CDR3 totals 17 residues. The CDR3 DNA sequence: TGTGCCAGCAGTCCCGGGACAGGGGTTCTTCTGAACACTGAAGCTTTCTTT. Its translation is CASSPGTGVLLNTEAFF. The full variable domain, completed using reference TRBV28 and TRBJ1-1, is DVKVTQSSRYLVKRTGEKVFLECVQDMDHENMFWYRQDPGLGLRLIYFSYDVKMKEKGDIPEGYSVSREKKERFSLILESASTNQTSMYLCASSPGTGVLLNTEAFFGQGTRLTVV.

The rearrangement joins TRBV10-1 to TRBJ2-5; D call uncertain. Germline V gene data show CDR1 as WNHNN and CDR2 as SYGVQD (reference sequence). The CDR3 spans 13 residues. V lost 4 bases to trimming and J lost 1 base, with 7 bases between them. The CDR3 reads CASSVRIQETQYF. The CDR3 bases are TGCGCCAGCAGTGTACGGATCCAAGAGACCCAGTACTTC.

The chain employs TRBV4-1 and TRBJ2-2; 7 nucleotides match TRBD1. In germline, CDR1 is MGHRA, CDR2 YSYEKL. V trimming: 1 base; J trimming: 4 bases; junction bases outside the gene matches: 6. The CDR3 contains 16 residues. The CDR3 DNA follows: TGCGCCAGCAGCCAAGGGGTGGCAGGGGGCACCGGGGAGCTGTTTTTT. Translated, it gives CASSQGVAGGTGELFF.

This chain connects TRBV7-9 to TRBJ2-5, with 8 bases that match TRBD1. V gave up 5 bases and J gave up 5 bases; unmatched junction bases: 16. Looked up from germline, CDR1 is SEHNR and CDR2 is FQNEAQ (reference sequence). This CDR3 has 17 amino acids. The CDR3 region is CASSDYYRQGSGETQYF. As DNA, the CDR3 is TGTGCCAGCAGCGATTATTACCGACAGGGGTCGGGGGAGACCCAGTACTTC. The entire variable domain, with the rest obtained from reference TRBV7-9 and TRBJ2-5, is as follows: DTGVSQNPRHKITKRGQNVTFRCDPISEHNRLYWYRQTLGQGPEFLTYFQNEAQLEKSRLLSDRFSAERPKGSFSTLEIQRTEQGDSAMYLCASSDYYRQGSGETQYFGPGTRLLVL.